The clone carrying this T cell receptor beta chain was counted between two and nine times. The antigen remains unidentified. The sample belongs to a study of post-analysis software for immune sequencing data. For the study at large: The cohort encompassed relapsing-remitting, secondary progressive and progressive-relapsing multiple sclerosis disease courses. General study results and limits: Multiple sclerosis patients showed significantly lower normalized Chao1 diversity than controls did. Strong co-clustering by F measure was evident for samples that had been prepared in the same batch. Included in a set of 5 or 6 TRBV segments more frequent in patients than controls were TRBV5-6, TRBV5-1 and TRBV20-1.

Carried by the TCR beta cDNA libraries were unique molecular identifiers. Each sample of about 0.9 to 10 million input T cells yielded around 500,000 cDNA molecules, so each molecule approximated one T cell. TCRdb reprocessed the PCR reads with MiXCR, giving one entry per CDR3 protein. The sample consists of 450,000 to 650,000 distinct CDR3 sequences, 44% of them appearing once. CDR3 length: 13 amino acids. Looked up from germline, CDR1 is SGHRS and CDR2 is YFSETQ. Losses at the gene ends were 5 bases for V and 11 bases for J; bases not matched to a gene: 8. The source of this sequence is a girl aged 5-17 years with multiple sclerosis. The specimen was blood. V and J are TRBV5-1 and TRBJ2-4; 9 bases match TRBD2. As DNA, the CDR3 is TGCGCCAGCAGTGGAGCGGGGGGCCACTTTCAGTACTTC. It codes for CASSGAGGHFQYF.